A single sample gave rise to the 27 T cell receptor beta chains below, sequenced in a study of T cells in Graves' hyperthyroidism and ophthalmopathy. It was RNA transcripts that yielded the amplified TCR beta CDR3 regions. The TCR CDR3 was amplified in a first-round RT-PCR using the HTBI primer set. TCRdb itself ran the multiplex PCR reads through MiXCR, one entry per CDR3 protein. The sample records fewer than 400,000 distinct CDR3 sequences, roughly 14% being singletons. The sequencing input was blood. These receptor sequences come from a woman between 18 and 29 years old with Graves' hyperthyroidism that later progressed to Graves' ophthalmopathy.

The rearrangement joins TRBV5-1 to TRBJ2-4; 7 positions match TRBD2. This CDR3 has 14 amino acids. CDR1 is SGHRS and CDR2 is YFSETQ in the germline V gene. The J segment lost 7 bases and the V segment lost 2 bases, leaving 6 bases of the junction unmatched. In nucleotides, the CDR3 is TGCGCCAGCAGCTTCTGGGGGGGGAGGAACATTCAGTACTTC. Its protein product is CASSFWGGRNIQYF.

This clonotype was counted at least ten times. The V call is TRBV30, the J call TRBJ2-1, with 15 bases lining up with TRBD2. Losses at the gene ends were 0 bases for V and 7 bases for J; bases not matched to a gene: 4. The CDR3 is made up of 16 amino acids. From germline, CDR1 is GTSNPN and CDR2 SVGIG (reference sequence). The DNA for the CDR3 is TGTGCCTGGAGTGTATCCGGGACTAGCGGGAGGAATGAGCAGTTCTTC. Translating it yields CAWSVSGTSGRNEQFF.

CDR3 in DNA: TGTGCCAGCAGCCAATCGGTTTACAGGGGGGACGAGCAGTACTTC. Its translation: CASSQSVYRGDEQYF. This chain connects TRBV3-1 to TRBJ2-7; 8 nucleotides align to TRBD1. The germline V gene encodes CDR1 LGHDT and CDR2 YNNKEL (reference sequence). The CDR3 runs 15 residues. The V gene end was trimmed by 2 bases and the J gene end by 5 bases; junction bases not matched to a gene: 8.

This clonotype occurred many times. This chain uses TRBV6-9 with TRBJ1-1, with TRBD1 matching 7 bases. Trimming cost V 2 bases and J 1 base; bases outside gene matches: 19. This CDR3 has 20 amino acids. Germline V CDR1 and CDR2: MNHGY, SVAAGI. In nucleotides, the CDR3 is TGTGCCAGCAGTTATGCCCCAGGGGGGGGGGATAGGTCTCCGAACACTGAAGCTTTCTTT. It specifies CASSYAPGGGDRSPNTEAFF.

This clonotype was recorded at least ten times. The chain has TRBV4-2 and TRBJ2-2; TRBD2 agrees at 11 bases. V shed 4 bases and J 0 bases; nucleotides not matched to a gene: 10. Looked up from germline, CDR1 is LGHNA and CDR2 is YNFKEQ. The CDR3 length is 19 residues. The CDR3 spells CASSPPLAGEGANTGELFF. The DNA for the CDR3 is TGTGCCAGCAGCCCCCCACTAGCGGGGGAAGGCGCGAACACCGGGGAGCTGTTTTTT.

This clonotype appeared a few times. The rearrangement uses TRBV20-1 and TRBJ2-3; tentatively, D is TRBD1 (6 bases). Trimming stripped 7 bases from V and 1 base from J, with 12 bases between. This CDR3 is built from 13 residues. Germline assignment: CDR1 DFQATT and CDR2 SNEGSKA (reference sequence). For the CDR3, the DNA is TGCAGTGAAAGGGGGATAGGCACAGATACGCAGTATTTT. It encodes CSERGIGTDTQYF.

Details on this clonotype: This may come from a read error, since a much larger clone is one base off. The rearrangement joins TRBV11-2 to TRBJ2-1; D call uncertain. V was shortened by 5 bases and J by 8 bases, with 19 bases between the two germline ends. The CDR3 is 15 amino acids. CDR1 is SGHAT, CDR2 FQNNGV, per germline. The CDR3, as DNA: TGTGCCAGCAGCCTTAGAACTATCGAGGTCCATGAGCAGTTCTTC. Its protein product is CASSLRTIEVHEQFF.

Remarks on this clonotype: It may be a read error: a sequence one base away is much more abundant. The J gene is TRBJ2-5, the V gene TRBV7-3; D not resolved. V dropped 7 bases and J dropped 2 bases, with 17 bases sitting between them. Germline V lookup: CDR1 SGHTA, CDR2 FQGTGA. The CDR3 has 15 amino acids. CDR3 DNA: TGTGCCAGCAACCCGTCGGGCAGGCCTCAAGAGACCCAGTACTTC. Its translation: CASNPSGRPQETQYF.

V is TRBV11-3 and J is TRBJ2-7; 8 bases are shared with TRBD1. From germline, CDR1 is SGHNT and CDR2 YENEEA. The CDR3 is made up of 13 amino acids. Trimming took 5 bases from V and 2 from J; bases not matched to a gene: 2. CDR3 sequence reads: CASSTGGTYEQYF. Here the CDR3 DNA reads TGTGCCAGCAGCACAGGGGGGACCTACGAGCAGTACTTC. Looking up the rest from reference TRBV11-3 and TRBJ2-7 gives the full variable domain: EAGVVQSPRYKIIEKKQPVAFWCNPISGHNTLYWYLQNLGQGPELLIRYENEEAVDDSQLPKDRFSAERLKGVDSTLKIQPAELGDSAVYLCASSTGGTYEQYFGPGTRLTVT.

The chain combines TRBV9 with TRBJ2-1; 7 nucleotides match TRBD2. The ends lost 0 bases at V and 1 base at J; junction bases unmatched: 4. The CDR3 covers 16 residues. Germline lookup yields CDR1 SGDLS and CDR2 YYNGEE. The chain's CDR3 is CASSVVTAGSYNEQFF. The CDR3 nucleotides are TGTGCCAGCAGCGTAGTAACAGCGGGGTCCTACAATGAGCAGTTCTTC.

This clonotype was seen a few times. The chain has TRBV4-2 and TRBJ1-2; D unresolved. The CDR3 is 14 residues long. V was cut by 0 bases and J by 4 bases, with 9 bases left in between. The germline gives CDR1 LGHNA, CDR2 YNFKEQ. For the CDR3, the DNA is TGTGCCAGCAGCCAAGATAGGGTGAGCTATGGCTACACCTTC. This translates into CASSQDRVSYGYTF.

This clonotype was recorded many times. The CDR3 nucleotides are TGTGCCAGCAGCGGGGACGCTGCTAGCACAGATACGCAGTATTTT. It translates to CASSGDAASTDTQYF. The chain joins TRBV7-6 to TRBJ2-3; D possibly uses TRBD1 or TRBD2 (5 bases each). Germline CDR1 is SGHVS and CDR2 is FNYEAQ. V gave up 5 bases and J gave up 0 bases, with 12 bases separating them. The CDR3 length is 15 residues.

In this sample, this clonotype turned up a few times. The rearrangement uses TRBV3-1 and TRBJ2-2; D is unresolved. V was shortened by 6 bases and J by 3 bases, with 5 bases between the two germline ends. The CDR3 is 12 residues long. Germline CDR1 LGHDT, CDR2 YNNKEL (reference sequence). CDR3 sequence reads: CASSYHTGELFF. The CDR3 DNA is TGTGCCAGCAGTTACCACACCGGGGAGCTGTTTTTT.

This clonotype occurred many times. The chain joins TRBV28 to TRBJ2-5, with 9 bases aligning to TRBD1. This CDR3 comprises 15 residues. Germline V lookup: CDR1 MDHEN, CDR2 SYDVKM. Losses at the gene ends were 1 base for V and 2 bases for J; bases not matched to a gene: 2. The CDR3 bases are TGTGCCAGCAGTTTATTGGGACAGGGACAAGAGACCCAGTACTTC. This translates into CASSLLGQGQETQYF.

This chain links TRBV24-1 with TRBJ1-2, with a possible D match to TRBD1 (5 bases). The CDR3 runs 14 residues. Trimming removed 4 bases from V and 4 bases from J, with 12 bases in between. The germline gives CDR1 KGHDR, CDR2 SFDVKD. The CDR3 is CATSDPGRTYGYTF. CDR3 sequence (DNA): TGTGCCACCAGTGACCCGGGACGGACCTATGGCTACACCTTC.

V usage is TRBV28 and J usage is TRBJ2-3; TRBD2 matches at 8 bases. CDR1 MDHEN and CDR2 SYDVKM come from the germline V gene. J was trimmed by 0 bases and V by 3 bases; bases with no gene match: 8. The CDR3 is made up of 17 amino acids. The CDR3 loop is CASSFPPSGRSTDTQYF. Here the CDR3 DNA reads TGTGCCAGCAGTTTCCCCCCTAGCGGGCGTAGCACAGATACGCAGTATTTT.

The CDR3 loop reads CASSLEGLGTYEQYF. As DNA, the CDR3 is TGTGCCAGCAGCTTGGAGGGGCTGGGGACCTACGAGCAGTACTTC. The chain has TRBV5-8 and TRBJ2-7, with D perhaps matching TRBD1 (5 bases). Germline values: CDR1 SGHTS, CDR2 YDEGEE. The CDR3 totals 15 residues. V was clipped by 0 bases and J by 2 bases, with 12 bases between them.

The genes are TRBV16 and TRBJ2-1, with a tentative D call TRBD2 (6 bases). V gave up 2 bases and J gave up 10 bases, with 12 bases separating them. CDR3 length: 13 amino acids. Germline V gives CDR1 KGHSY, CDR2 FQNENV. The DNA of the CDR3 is TGTGCCAGCAGCCAAACTCGGGCGGGGGAGCAGTTCTTC. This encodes CASSQTRAGEQFF.

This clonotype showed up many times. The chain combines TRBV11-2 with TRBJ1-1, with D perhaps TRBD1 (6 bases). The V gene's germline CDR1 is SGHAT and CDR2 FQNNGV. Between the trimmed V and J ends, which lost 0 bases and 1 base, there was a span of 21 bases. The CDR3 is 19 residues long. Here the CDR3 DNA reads TGTGCCAGCAGCTTAGATTGGGGACACATCACATCAACGAACACTGAAGCTTTCTTT. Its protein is CASSLDWGHITSTNTEAFF.

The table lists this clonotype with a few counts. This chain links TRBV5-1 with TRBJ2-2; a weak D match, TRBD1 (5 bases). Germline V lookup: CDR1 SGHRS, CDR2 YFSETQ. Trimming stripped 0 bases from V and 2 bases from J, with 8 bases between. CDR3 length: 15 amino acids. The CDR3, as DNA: TGCGCCAGCAGCTTGGCGACAGCAAACACCGGGGAGCTGTTTTTT. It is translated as CASSLATANTGELFF. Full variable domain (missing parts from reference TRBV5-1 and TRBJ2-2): KAGVTQTPRYLIKTRGQQVTLSCSPISGHRSVSWYQQTPGQGLQFLFEYFSETQRNKGNFPGRFSGRQFSNSRSEMNVSTLELGDSALYLCASSLATANTGELFFGEGSRLTVL.

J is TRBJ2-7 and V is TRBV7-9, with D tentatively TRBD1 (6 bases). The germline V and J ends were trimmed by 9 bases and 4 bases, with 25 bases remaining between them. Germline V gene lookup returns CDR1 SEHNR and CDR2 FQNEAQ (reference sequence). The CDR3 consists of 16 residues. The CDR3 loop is CASSPFSEQGTYEQYF. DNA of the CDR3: TGTGCCAGTTCGCCCTTCAGCGAACAGGGCACTTACGAGCAGTACTTC.

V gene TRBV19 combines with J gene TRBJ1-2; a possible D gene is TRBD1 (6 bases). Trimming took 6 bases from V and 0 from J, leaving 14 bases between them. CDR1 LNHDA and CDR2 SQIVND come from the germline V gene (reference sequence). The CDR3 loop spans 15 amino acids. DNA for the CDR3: TGTGCCAGTAGACCTCCGGGACACACTAACTATGGCTACACCTTC. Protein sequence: CASRPPGHTNYGYTF.

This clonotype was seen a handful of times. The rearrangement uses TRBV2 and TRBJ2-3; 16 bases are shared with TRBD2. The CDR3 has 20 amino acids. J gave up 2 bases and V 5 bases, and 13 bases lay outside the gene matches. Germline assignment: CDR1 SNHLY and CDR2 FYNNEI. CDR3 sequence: CASSTSWGLAGGPFTDTQYF. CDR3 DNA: TGTGCCAGCAGTACAAGTTGGGGACTAGCGGGAGGGCCCTTCACAGATACGCAGTATTTT.

The CDR3 region has the DNA TGTGCCAGCAGTTTATGGGTTCCCGGGGAGCTGTTTTTT. It specifies CASSLWVPGELFF. The chain carries TRBV28 and TRBJ2-2; D remains unclear. The V gene's germline CDR1 is MDHEN and CDR2 SYDVKM. The CDR3 extends over 13 amino acids. Trimming shortened V by 0 bases and J by 6 bases, and 5 bases separated the two germline ends.

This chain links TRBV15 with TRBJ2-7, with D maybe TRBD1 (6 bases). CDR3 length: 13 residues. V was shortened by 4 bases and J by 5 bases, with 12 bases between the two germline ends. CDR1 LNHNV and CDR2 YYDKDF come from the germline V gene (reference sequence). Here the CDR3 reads CATSKQGLDEQYF. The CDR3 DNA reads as TGTGCCACCAGCAAACAGGGTCTAGACGAGCAGTACTTC.

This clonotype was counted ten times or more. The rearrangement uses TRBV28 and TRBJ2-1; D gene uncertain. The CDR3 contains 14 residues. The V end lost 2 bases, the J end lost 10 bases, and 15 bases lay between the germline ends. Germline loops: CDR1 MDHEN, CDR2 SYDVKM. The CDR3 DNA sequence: TGTGCCAGCAGTTTACCTGCCCCCTTGGGGGAGCAGTTCTTC. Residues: CASSLPAPLGEQFF.

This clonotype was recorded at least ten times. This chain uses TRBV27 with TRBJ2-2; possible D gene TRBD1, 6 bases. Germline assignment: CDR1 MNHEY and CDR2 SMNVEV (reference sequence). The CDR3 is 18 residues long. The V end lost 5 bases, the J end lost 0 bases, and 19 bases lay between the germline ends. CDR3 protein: CASSLTPGQLANTGELFF. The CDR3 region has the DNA TGTGCCAGCAGTCTAACACCCGGACAGCTCGCGAACACCGGGGAGCTGTTTTTT.